These 15 T cell receptor beta chains were all obtained from the same sample, sequenced in a study of cytomegalovirus exposure and HLA in healthy donors. The PCR used 60 Vbeta and 13 Jbeta primers. Profiled with immunoSEQ multiplex PCR; TCRdb holds only in-frame clones, not every one. The table lists under 200,000 clones, roughly 13% of them singletons, with about 7.8% in the top ten. Source material: PBMCs. These receptors were taken from a man aged 45-65 years in good health and CMV-seropositive.

This chain uses TRBV30 with TRBJ2-5; possibly TRBD2 for D (6 bases). V shed 0 bases and J shed 5 bases, with 19 bases lying between them. Looked up from germline, CDR1 is GTSNPN and CDR2 is SVGIG (reference sequence). This CDR3 spans 16 amino acids. The CDR3 protein is CAWSVMGGARGETQYF. The CDR3 DNA sequence: TGTGCCTGGAGTGTAATGGGCGGGGCCCGAGGGGAGACCCAGTACTTC.

This clone was detected many times. This chain joins TRBV4-3 and TRBJ2-1, with TRBD1 identical over 7 bases. The germline V gene encodes CDR1 LGHNA and CDR2 YSLEER. CDR3 length equals 14 residues. Losses at the gene ends were 1 base for V and 5 bases for J; bases not matched to a gene: 2. In nucleotides, the CDR3 is TGCGCCAGCAGCCAAGGGACAGGAAACAATGAGCAGTTCTTC. This gives the protein CASSQGTGNNEQFF.

This clone has just a few counts. V is TRBV11-2 and J is TRBJ1-4, with 9 bases aligning to TRBD1. Unmatched junction bases numbered 4, after V lost 3 bases and J lost 8 bases. CDR1 is SGHAT and CDR2 is FQNNGV in the germline V gene. This CDR3 has 14 amino acids. The CDR3, as DNA: TGTGCCAGCAGCTTTGGGACAGGGTGGGAAAAACTGTTTTTT. It is translated as CASSFGTGWEKLFF.

Only a few counts were recorded for this clone. This sequence joins TRBV6-1 and TRBJ1-1, with D tentatively TRBD1 (6 bases). CDR3 length equals 13 residues. The ends were cut back, 6 bases at V and 3 bases at J, with 11 bases in the middle. Germline V gene lookup returns CDR1 MNHNS and CDR2 SASEGT. The CDR3 is CASRAYRDTEAFF. CDR3 DNA sequence: TGTGCCAGCAGAGCTTACAGGGACACTGAAGCTTTCTTT.

The chain joins TRBV5-4 to TRBJ2-2; 10 bases line up with TRBD1. Germline assignment: CDR1 SGHNT and CDR2 YYREEE (reference sequence). This CDR3 region has 15 residues. V shed 7 bases and J 7 bases; nucleotides not matched to a gene: 10. The CDR3, as DNA: TGTGCCAGCCACCCCGGGACAGGGGTCCACGGGGAGCTGTTTTTT. Translating it yields CASHPGTGVHGELFF.

This clone was counted between two and nine times. CDR3 DNA sequence: TGTGCCAGCAGTCAGCCTACGACAGGGGCCTCTGGCTACACCTTC. Amino acid sequence: CASSQPTTGASGYTF. The chain employs TRBV28 and TRBJ1-2; 8 bases fit TRBD1. Trimming at V came to 5 bases and at J to 7 bases, leaving 12 bases not matched to a gene. The CDR3 consists of 15 residues. Per the germline V gene, CDR1 is MDHEN and CDR2 is SYDVKM.

V gene TRBV5-6 combines with J gene TRBJ1-2; TRBD1 matches at 12 bases. Germline CDR1 reads SGHDT; CDR2 reads YYEEEE. V lost 5 bases, J lost 4 bases, and 15 bases stayed unmatched. The CDR3 has 18 residues. CDR3 sequence reads: CASSPGRDRGRRGYGYTF. In DNA form, the CDR3 reads TGTGCCAGCAGTCCTGGCAGGGACAGGGGGCGTCGAGGCTATGGCTACACCTTC.

This clone was picked up a small number of times. The CDR3 sequence is CASRPRGGGTDTQYF. DNA for the CDR3: TGTGCCAGCAGACCTAGAGGTGGCGGCACAGATACGCAGTATTTT. The chain employs TRBV2 and TRBJ2-3, with unresolved D. Germline values: CDR1 SNHLY, CDR2 FYNNEI. Trimming removed 6 bases at V and 1 base at J, with 14 bases between. This CDR3 is 15 amino acids long. Full variable domain (missing parts from reference TRBV2 and TRBJ2-3): EPEVTQTPSHQVTQMGQEVILRCVPISNHLYFYWYRQILGQKVEFLVSFYNNEISEKSEIFDDQFSVERPDGSNFTLKIRSTKLEDSAMYFCASRPRGGGTDTQYFGPGTRLTVL.

This sequence joins TRBV30 and TRBJ1-4; no clear D. Germline V CDR1 and CDR2: GTSNPN, SVGIG (reference sequence). Trimming took 8 bases from V and 8 from J, leaving 12 bases between them. The length of the CDR3 is 11 residues. The CDR3 DNA is TGTGCCGGCCGCGGTGGAGAAAAACTGTTTTTT. It translates to CAGRGGEKLFF. Together with reference TRBV30 and TRBJ1-4, the CDR3 gives the full variable domain: SQTIHQWPATLVQPVGSPLSLECTVEGTSNPNLYWYRQAAGRGLQLLFYSVGIGQISSEVPQNLSASRPQDRQFILSSKKLLLSDSGFYLCAGRGGEKLFFGSGTQLSVL.

This clone was detected a few times. The V gene is TRBV20-1, the J gene TRBJ2-5, with D perhaps matching TRBD2 (6 bases). With 5 bases removed from V and 5 bases from J, the gap between germline ends came to 9 bases. This CDR3 spans 11 amino acids. The germline gives CDR1 DFQATT, CDR2 SNEGSKA (reference sequence). CDR3 loop: CSAGLMETQYF. CDR3 nucleotide sequence: TGCAGTGCTGGACTAATGGAGACCCAGTACTTC.

The table lists this clone with a few counts. This chain connects TRBV5-1 to TRBJ2-5, with no clear D. CDR3 length: 12 amino acids. Germline CDR1 is SGHRS and CDR2 is YFSETQ. Trimming stripped 3 bases from V and 3 bases from J, with 6 bases between. This chain's CDR3 is CASSSEKETQYF. The CDR3 DNA sequence: TGCGCCAGCAGCTCCGAGAAAGAGACCCAGTACTTC.

CDR3 nucleotide sequence: TGTGCCAGCAGCCTCGGGGGGGCAAGGGAGCAGTACTTC. Translating it yields CASSLGGAREQYF. The chain links TRBV13 to TRBJ2-7; 8 nucleotides align to TRBD2. CDR3 length: 13 residues. Trimming cost V 5 bases and J 7 bases; bases outside gene matches: 7. Germline loops: CDR1 PRHDT, CDR2 FYEKMQ (reference sequence).

A few counts support this clone. The chain recombines TRBV20-1 with TRBJ2-3, with D possibly matching TRBD1 (5 bases). Looked up from germline, CDR1 is DFQATT and CDR2 is SNEGSKA (reference sequence). This CDR3 spans 11 amino acids. V was pared by 3 bases and J by 8 bases, with 9 bases between. CDR3 sequence reads: CSASSQGTQYF. The CDR3 nucleotides read TGCAGTGCTAGCAGCCAGGGTACGCAGTATTTT.

This clone has more than one count but fewer than ten. The chain couples TRBV11-3 to TRBJ2-1, with 8 positions matching TRBD2. Germline V lookup: CDR1 SGHNT, CDR2 YENEEA. CDR3 length equals 15 residues. With 3 bases clipped from V and 6 bases from J, the junction kept 7 bases outside the gene matches. Here the CDR3 reads CASSFGGGLGNEQFF. For the CDR3, the DNA is TGTGCCAGCAGCTTCGGGGGGGGGCTTGGCAATGAGCAGTTCTTC.

This clone was seen a few times. The chain uses TRBV7-2 and TRBJ2-3, with TRBD2 matching over 8 bases. The CDR3 runs 17 residues. The germline gives CDR1 SGHTA, CDR2 FQGNSA. The ends lost 1 base at V and 1 base at J; junction bases unmatched: 7. The CDR3 reads CASSLGRVRGGTDTQYF. The CDR3 nucleotides are TGTGCCAGCAGCTTAGGTCGAGTGCGGGGGGGCACAGATACGCAGTATTTT.